This is a list of T cell receptor beta chains from one sample in a study of beta chain features in type 1 diabetes. TCRdb's table, derived via immunoSEQ multiplex PCR, lists solely in-frame clones and lacks some. The table includes about 360,000 clones, 10% to 15% detected once. Material for sequencing was naive CD4+ T cells from blood. All receptors come from a woman aged 18-29 years with type 1 diabetes. CDR3s include the opening cysteine and the closing phenylalanine or tryptophan. The D gene is left open where the match is weak. The size entry is marked missing in some rows and otherwise reads once, few, many or a size class.

TRBV25-1,TRBJ2-3,.,.,CASSDYRLNTDTQYF,TGTGCCAGCAGTGACTACAGGTTAAACACAGATACGCAGTATTTT
TRBV6-5,TRBJ2-7,.,.,CASSYSNTGASHEQYF,TGTGCCAGCAGTTACTCTAATACGGGAGCTTCCCACGAGCAGTACTTC
TRBV18,TRBJ2-1,.,.,CASSPAGDPYNEQFF,TGTGCCAGCTCACCGGCGGGTGATCCCTACAATGAGCAGTTCTTC
TRBV9,TRBJ2-3,.,few,CASSVGQPSADTQYF,TGTGCCAGCAGCGTTGGACAGCCCTCAGCGGATACGCAGTATTTT
TRBV5-4,TRBJ2-7,TRBD1,.,CASSRDRGINEQYF,TGTGCCAGCAGCCGGGACAGGGGAATCAACGAGCAGTACTTC
TRBV28,TRBJ2-1,TRBD2,few,CASSSAGGSYNEQFF,TGTGCCAGCAGTTCCGCGGGAGGATCTTACAATGAGCAGTTCTTC
TRBV25-1,TRBJ2-1,.,few,CASSDDRGNEQFF,TGTGCCAGCAGTGACGACCGGGGGAATGAGCAGTTCTTC
TRBV29-1,TRBJ2-7,.,few,CSVEDSGYEQYF,TGCAGCGTTGAAGATTCAGGCTACGAGCAGTACTTC
TRBV11-2,TRBJ1-1,.,few,CASSLGIRANTEAFF,TGTGCCAGCAGCTTAGGGATCAGGGCGAACACTGAAGCTTTCTTT
TRBV10-3,TRBJ2-7,.,.,CAISEQLSSYEQYF,TGTGCCATCAGTGAACAGCTGAGCTCCTACGAGCAGTACTTC
TRBV28,TRBJ2-7,TRBD2,.,CASHSGRREQYF,TGTGCCAGCCATAGCGGGAGGCGGGAGCAGTACTTC
TRBV7-9,TRBJ1-5,.,.,CASSSDRHSNQPQHF,TGTGCCAGCAGCTCAGACAGGCATAGCAATCAGCCCCAGCATTTT
TRBV7-9,TRBJ2-7,.,.,CASSLQGGSYEQYF,TGTGCCAGCAGCTTACAGGGGGGATCCTACGAGCAGTACTTC
TRBV4-3,TRBJ2-5,TRBD1,.,CASSRSGTGVGAIQETQYF,TGCGCCAGCAGCCGGTCCGGGACAGGGGTAGGAGCCATACAAGAGACCCAGTACTTC
TRBV5-1,TRBJ1-5,TRBD1,few,CASSRDSSNQPQHF,TGCGCCAGCAGCCGGGACAGTAGCAATCAGCCCCAGCATTTT
TRBV9,TRBJ2-7,.,.,CASSALPEQVYEQYF,TGTGCCAGCAGCGCCCTACCCGAGCAGGTCTACGAGCAGTACTTC
TRBV4-3,TRBJ1-2,.,few,CASSQDLPGNYGYTF,TGCGCCAGCAGCCAAGATCTTCCAGGGAACTATGGCTACACCTTC
TRBV11-2,TRBJ2-7,.,.,CASSRPAGLWEQYF,TGTGCCAGCAGTCGCCCGGCAGGCCTATGGGAGCAGTACTTC
TRBV7-8,TRBJ2-1,TRBD2,.,CASSPGGSREEQFF,TGTGCCAGCAGCCCCGGCGGGAGCCGTGAGGAGCAGTTCTTC
TRBV5-4,TRBJ2-7,TRBD2,few,CASSSGSSGLAGVPYEQYF,TGTGCCAGCAGCTCAGGGAGTAGCGGACTAGCGGGAGTCCCCTACGAGCAGTACTTC
TRBV4-3,TRBJ1-5,TRBD1,.,CASSQETGGQPQHF,TGCGCCAGCAGCCAAGAAACAGGGGGCCAGCCCCAGCATTTT
TRBV7-9,TRBJ2-3,.,.,CASRVRDTYTDTQYF,TGTGCCAGCAGGGTTCGGGACACCTACACAGATACGCAGTATTTT
TRBV19,TRBJ1-2,TRBD1,.,CASSRRGRDYGYTF,TGTGCCAGTAGTAGGAGGGGGCGCGACTATGGCTACACCTTC
TRBV5-1,TRBJ1-1,.,few,CASSWAGAEAFF,TGCGCCAGCAGCTGGGCAGGCGCTGAAGCTTTCTTT
TRBV25-1,TRBJ2-5,TRBD1,few,CASSITGAETQYF,TGTGCCAGCAGCATCACAGGGGCGGAGACCCAGTACTTC
TRBV6-4,TRBJ2-3,TRBD2,few,CASSEGTRSTDTQYF,TGTGCCAGCAGCGAAGGGACTAGATCCACAGATACGCAGTATTTT
TRBV9,TRBJ2-5,TRBD2,.,CASSPSGTLLAGGPWETQYF,TGTGCCAGCAGCCCCTCGGGGACACTCCTAGCGGGGGGCCCCTGGGAGACCCAGTACTTC
TRBV16,TRBJ1-1,.,.,CASSQFGGTEAFF,TGTGCCAGCAGCCAATTCGGCGGGACTGAAGCTTTCTTT
TRBV5-1,TRBJ2-7,TRBD2,.,CASSLELADLSYEQYF,TGCGCCAGCAGCTTGGAACTAGCGGACCTATCCTACGAGCAGTACTTC
TRBV11-2,TRBJ2-3,.,.,CASSLGGGATDTQYF,TGTGCCAGCAGCTTAGGCGGGGGCGCAACAGATACGCAGTATTTT
TRBV7-8,TRBJ2-3,TRBD2,.,CASSPEVAGVADTQYF,TGTGCCAGCAGCCCGGAGGTAGCGGGAGTTGCAGATACGCAGTATTTT
TRBV29-1,TRBJ2-7,.,few,CSVGRGSPFEQYF,TGCAGCGTGGGGCGGGGATCCCCCTTCGAGCAGTACTTC
TRBV7-3,TRBJ2-5,.,.,CASSLIRGGWETQYF,TGTGCCAGCAGCTTAATTCGGGGTGGGTGGGAGACCCAGTACTTC
TRBV4-3,TRBJ2-7,TRBD1,.,CASSHRQGGLYEQYF,TGCGCCAGCAGCCATCGACAGGGGGGTCTCTACGAGCAGTACTTC
TRBV7-8,TRBJ2-5,.,.,CASSLRAVGGETQYF,TGTGCCAGCAGCTTAAGGGCGGTGGGAGGCGAGACCCAGTACTTC
TRBV4-3,TRBJ1-2,.,few,CASSQGGYRVNYGYTF,TGCGCCAGCAGCCAAGGTGGCTACAGGGTTAACTATGGCTACACCTTC
TRBV7-6,TRBJ1-2,.,.,CASSLRTVRNGYGYTF,TGTGCCAGCAGCTTAAGGACAGTACGGAATGGCTATGGCTACACCTTC
TRBV7-9,TRBJ2-2,.,few,CASSFSGLNTGELFF,TGTGCCAGCAGCTTTTCGGGGTTGAACACCGGGGAGCTGTTTTTT
TRBV4-1,TRBJ2-7,TRBD1,.,CASSDRGIHEQYF,TGCGCCAGCAGCGACAGGGGAATTCACGAGCAGTACTTC
TRBV7-9,TRBJ1-3,.,few,CASSFRTIAGNTIYF,TGTGCCAGCAGCTTTCGGACAATCGCTGGAAACACCATATATTTT
TRBV7-9,TRBJ2-5,.,.,CASSLGEEETQYF,TGTGCCAGCAGCTTAGGCGAGGAGGAGACCCAGTACTTC
TRBV9,TRBJ2-3,TRBD2,.,CASSSLGGTSGGFTDTQYF,TGTGCCAGCAGCTCCCTAGGAGGGACTAGCGGGGGGTTCACAGATACGCAGTATTTT
TRBV9,TRBJ2-1,.,few,CASSVVGGHNEQFF,TGTGCCAGCAGCGTAGTAGGAGGGCATAATGAGCAGTTCTTC
TRBV19,TRBJ2-5,TRBD1,.,CASSRTGAQETQYF,TGTGCCAGTAGTCGGACAGGGGCCCAAGAGACCCAGTACTTC
TRBV18,TRBJ2-1,TRBD2,few,CASGSFSGSSYNEQFF,TGTGCCAGCGGTTCGTTTAGCGGGAGCTCCTACAATGAGCAGTTCTTC
TRBV6-5,TRBJ1-1,.,few,CASTFQGGTEAFF,TGTGCCAGCACCTTTCAGGGAGGAACTGAAGCTTTCTTT
TRBV25-1,TRBJ2-5,.,.,CASRPSGEWETQYF,TGTGCCAGCAGGCCCTCGGGGGAATGGGAGACCCAGTACTTC
TRBV19,TRBJ2-3,TRBD1,few,CASRITGVADTQYF,TGTGCCAGTAGGATAACAGGGGTTGCAGATACGCAGTATTTT
TRBV19,TRBJ2-7,.,.,CASSTGQSYEQYF,TGTGCCAGTAGTACCGGACAGTCCTACGAGCAGTACTTC